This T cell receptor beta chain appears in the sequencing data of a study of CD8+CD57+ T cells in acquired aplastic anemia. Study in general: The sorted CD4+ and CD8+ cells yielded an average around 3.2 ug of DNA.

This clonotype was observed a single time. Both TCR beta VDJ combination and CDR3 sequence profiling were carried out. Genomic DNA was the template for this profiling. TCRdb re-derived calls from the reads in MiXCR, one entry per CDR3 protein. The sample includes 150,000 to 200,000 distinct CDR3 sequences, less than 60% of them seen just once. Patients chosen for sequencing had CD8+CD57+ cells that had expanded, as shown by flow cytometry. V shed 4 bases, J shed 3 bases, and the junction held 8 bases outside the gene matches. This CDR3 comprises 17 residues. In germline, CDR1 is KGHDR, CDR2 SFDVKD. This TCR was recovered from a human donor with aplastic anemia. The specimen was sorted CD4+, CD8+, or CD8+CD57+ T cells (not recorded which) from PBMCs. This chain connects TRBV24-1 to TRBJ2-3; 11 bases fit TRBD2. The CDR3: CATSEPPGLADTDTQYF. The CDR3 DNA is TGTGCCACCAGTGAACCTCCGGGACTAGCGGATACAGATACGCAGTATTTT.